This T cell receptor beta chain came from a study of blood T cell repertoires in COVID-19 (dated by TCRdb to about 2020). Regarding the study in general: Samples covering the acute and convalescent phases of COVID-19 were provided by collaborators in the United States, Italy and Spain. The sample metadata nearly always contained a de-identified subject ID, COVID-19 status, age in years and sex. HLA class I and class II types, where available, came from metadata supplied by the sample provider rather than from assay-based typing. The samples were drawn from two sources: the first 160 participants of the ongoing ImmuneRACE study, and 950 to 1,500 subjects contributed by 6 global collaborators. A freely available public database, intended as a resource for researchers studying the immune response to SARS-CoV-2, is where the repertoires were released. The prospective study material was composed of cDNA or gDNA derived from T cells, B-cell-depleted T cells, or PBMCs. Subjects who had been exposed to COVID-19, were actively infected with it, or had recovered from it provided the deeply sampled blood TCRbeta repertoires that made up the dataset. Points the paper makes about the study in general: How much clinical and demographic metadata was included differed by source and by participant, and the metadata was provided uncurated.

Note on this clone: This clone's antigen is unknown. Per-base quality was not reported, and no clone a single base away is much larger than it.

Collaborating institutions collected whole blood in K2EDTA tubes following their own protocols. For TCRbeta analysis, collaborators shipped samples in one of three forms: frozen whole blood, isolated PBMCs, or DNA extracted from either of those sample types. The immunoSEQ Assay, a bias-controlled multiplex PCR, was used to amplify TCRbeta CDR3 regions from genomic DNA. Concerning the study's data processing: Nucleated cell counts per sample were estimated from amplification of reference gene primers within the assay. To quantify the absolute abundance of each unique TCRbeta CDR3 rearrangement, sequence reads were collapsed and filtered. For each sample, productive Simpson clonality was calculated as the square root of Simpson's diversity index over productive rearrangements. TCRdb limited this immuneACCESS table to in-frame rearrangements with V and J called. A share of clones is missing; checked studies link under half to unresolved V genes, and the rest is unexplained. That table gives V, J and clone size, and the DNA gave D and trimming. This sample comprises about 39,000 clones, almost 85% of them detected only once. The ten top clones hold about 9.3% of the sample.

Germline trimming: 4 bases from V, 5 bases from J; junction bases outside gene matches: 7. Reading the germline V gene (reference sequence) gives CDR1 LGHDT and CDR2 YNNKEL. The CDR3 contains 15 residues, cysteine and phenylalanine counted. Only CDR3 DNA is held: 45 bases, read in frame from base 1. The sequence joins TRBV3-1 (or the pseudogene TRBV3-2) to TRBJ2-5, and TRBD2 aligns with 10 junction nucleotides. This TCR was recovered from a human donor in a cohort sampled during active COVID-19. Sequencing was performed on peripheral blood. Read as DNA, the sequence is TGTGCCAGCAGCCTACCTAGCGGGAGTCGGGAGACCCAGTACTTC. This translates into CASSLPSGSRETQYF.